The 17 T cell receptor beta chains below were found in one sample sequenced in a study of shared clonotypes between healthy human individuals. Repertoires were generated with immunoSEQ multiplex PCR, while TCRdb's copy carries only in-frame clones and drops some. The profile shows approximately 1.1 million clones, more than 75% of them singletons. Sequencing was done on a sample of memory CD4+ T cells from PBMCs. Indicated subset: CD45RA-negative fraction. These receptors all stem from a man aged 18 to 29 in good health. Some clones in this sample may be carry-over from other donors' samples.

The chain is built from TRBV18 and TRBJ2-3; no clear D gene. CDR1 KGHSH and CDR2 LQKENI come from the germline V gene. The CDR3 is made up of 12 amino acids. With 4 bases removed from V and 4 bases from J, the gap between germline ends came to 6 bases. CDR3: CASSQDPDTQYF. The CDR3, as DNA: TGTGCCAGCTCACAGGACCCAGATACGCAGTATTTT.

This clone was counted between two and nine times. The CDR3 region has the DNA TGTGCCAGCAGTGGAAGGGGGGGGGTGAACACTGAAGCTTTCTTT. It yields the protein CASSGRGGVNTEAFF. The chain couples TRBV6-5 to TRBJ1-1, with D possibly matching TRBD1 (6 bases). Germline V gene lookup returns CDR1 MNHEY and CDR2 SVGAGI. The CDR3 has 15 amino acids. The germline V and J ends were trimmed by 5 bases and 0 bases, with 13 bases remaining between them.

As concerns this clone: The same CDR3 can be traced to other DNA sequences in this sample. The chain uses TRBV5-1 and TRBJ2-5; D is undetermined. CDR1 and CDR2 from the germline V gene are SGHRS and YFSETQ. This CDR3 has 12 amino acids. With 1 base removed from V and 2 bases from J, the gap between germline ends came to 3 bases. The CDR3 loop reads CASSLYQETQYF. Written as DNA, the CDR3 is TGCGCCAGCAGCTTGTATCAAGAGACCCAGTACTTC.

The rearrangement links TRBV4-1 to TRBJ2-5; 8 positions agree with TRBD1. The DNA end lines up better with TRBJ2-7; the J call may be wrong. This CDR3 is built from 16 residues. In germline, CDR1 is MGHRA, CDR2 YSYEKL. CDR3 residues: CASSQPGQGGSYEQYF. The CDR3 DNA reads TGCGCCAGCAGCCAACCCGGACAGGGTGGATCCTACGAGCAGTACTTC.

The chain combines TRBV9 with TRBJ2-7; D might be TRBD2 (7 bases). The germline CDR1 and CDR2 sequences are SGDLS and YYNGEE. V dropped 3 bases and J dropped 3 bases, with 13 bases sitting between them. The CDR3 is 14 amino acids. CDR3 bases: TGTGCCAGCAGCGCGGGGGGCAGCTTCTACGAGCAGTACTTC. Protein product: CASSAGGSFYEQYF.

The chain has TRBV11-2 and TRBJ2-5; 8 positions agree with TRBD2. This CDR3 has 15 residues. Germline lookup yields CDR1 SGHAT and CDR2 FQNNGV. The junction had 10 bases not matched to a gene; V was cut back by 5 bases and J by 5 bases. The CDR3: CASSAGTRDRETQYF. The CDR3 region has the DNA TGTGCCAGCAGCGCCGGGACTAGGGATCGGGAGACCCAGTACTTC.

This rearrangement joins TRBV5-1 to TRBJ2-2; 9 bases are shared with TRBD1. Germline CDR1 and CDR2: SGHRS and YFSETQ. The CDR3 runs 14 residues. V shed 3 bases, J shed 5 bases, and the junction held 2 bases outside the gene matches. The chain's CDR3 is CASSWTGETGELFF. CDR3 sequence (DNA): TGCGCCAGCAGCTGGACAGGGGAGACCGGGGAGCTGTTTTTT.

In nucleotides, the CDR3 is TGTGCCAGCAGGATAACCGGACTAGCGGGTAACACCGGGGAGCTGTTTTTT. This codes for CASRITGLAGNTGELFF. J is TRBJ2-2 and V is TRBV28; 11 positions agree with TRBD2. The CDR3 totals 17 residues. Germline loops: CDR1 MDHEN, CDR2 SYDVKM. Germline trimming cut 6 bases from V and 2 bases from J; bases unmatched to any gene: 8.

The J gene is TRBJ2-5, the V gene TRBV7-2; TRBD2 aligns across 9 bases. The CDR3 length is 15 residues. V was clipped by 1 base and J by 5 bases; unmatched bases: 5. Germline CDR1 and CDR2: SGHTA and FQGNSA. The CDR3 DNA reads as TGTGCCAGCAGCTTAGGAGCTAGCGGGACCGAGACCCAGTACTTC. Amino acids: CASSLGASGTETQYF.

V is TRBV2 and J is TRBJ2-1; possible D gene TRBD1, 7 bases. Trimming stripped 9 bases from V and 6 bases from J, with 15 bases between. Germline V gene sequence: CDR1 SNHLY, CDR2 FYNNEI. The CDR3 runs to 13 residues. CDR3 sequence (DNA): TGTGCCAGTCAGGGGGAGGTGGGCAATGAGCAGTTCTTC. Protein sequence: CASQGEVGNEQFF.

This chain uses TRBV19 with TRBJ2-2; possible D gene TRBD2, 6 bases. The ends were cut back, 6 bases at V and 6 bases at J, with 14 bases in the middle. CDR1 is LNHDA and CDR2 is SQIVND in the germline V gene (reference sequence). This CDR3 has 14 residues. The CDR3 loop reads CASSLGGGPGELFF. Written as DNA, the CDR3 is TGTGCCAGTAGCCTCGGGGGAGGCCCCGGGGAGCTGTTTTTT.

The CDR3 reads CSVEKTGPPAEAFF. For the CDR3, the DNA is TGCAGCGTTGAGAAAACAGGCCCTCCCGCTGAAGCTTTCTTT. This chain joins TRBV29-1 and TRBJ1-1; perhaps TRBD1 as D (5 bases). The CDR3 has 14 amino acids. CDR1 is SQVTM and CDR2 is ANQGSEA in the germline V gene. V gave up 3 bases and J gave up 6 bases, with 17 bases separating them. The full variable domain, its missing parts supplied by reference TRBV29-1 and TRBJ1-1, is SAVISQKPSRDICQRGTSLTIQCQVDSQVTMMFWYRQQPGQSLTLIATANQGSEATYESGFVIDKFPISRPNLTFSTLTVSNMSPEDSSIYLCSVEKTGPPAEAFFGQGTRLTVV.

The chain combines TRBV30 with TRBJ2-1; D unresolved. The length of the CDR3 is 13 residues. The germline gives CDR1 GTSNPN, CDR2 SVGIG (reference sequence). Trimming removed 5 bases from V and 8 bases from J, with 16 bases in between. This CDR3 reads CAWGYDIGYEQFF. The DNA for the CDR3 is TGTGCCTGGGGATACGACATTGGATATGAGCAGTTCTTC.

The chain is built from TRBV7-3 and TRBJ2-5; D is perhaps TRBD1 (5 bases). Deletions cut 4 bases from V and 5 bases from J, with 11 bases between. The CDR3 runs to 13 residues. Looked up from germline, CDR1 is SGHTA and CDR2 is FQGTGA. CDR3 bases: TGTGCCAGCAGCTCACAGGAGATGGAGACCCAGTACTTC. It yields the protein CASSSQEMETQYF.

This sequence joins TRBV18 and TRBJ2-5; D perhaps matches TRBD2 (5 bases). Trimming cost V 6 bases and J 1 base, with 12 bases left between them. The CDR3 sequence is 14 residues long. Germline CDR1 and CDR2: KGHSH and LQKENI. The CDR3 DNA is TGTGCCAGCTCTCTAATCCGGGGCCAAGAGACCCAGTACTTC. Translating gives CASSLIRGQETQYF. The full variable domain, its missing parts supplied by reference TRBV18 and TRBJ2-5, is NAGVMQNPRHLVRRRGQEARLRCSPMKGHSHVYWYRQLPEEGLKFMVYLQKENIIDESGMPKERFSAEFPKEGPSILRIQQVVRGDSAAYFCASSLIRGQETQYFGPGTRLLVL.

V gene TRBV27 combines with J gene TRBJ2-2, with D possibly being TRBD1 (7 bases). V gave up 6 bases and J gave up 3 bases, with 17 bases separating them. CDR1 and CDR2 from the germline V gene are MNHEY and SMNVEV (reference sequence). The CDR3 is 16 residues long. The CDR3 region is CASRALGRGDTGELFF. For the CDR3, the DNA is TGTGCCAGCAGGGCCCTTGGCAGGGGGGACACCGGGGAGCTGTTTTTT.

The chain couples TRBV18 to TRBJ2-7, with TRBD2 matching 8 bases. Per the germline V gene, CDR1 is KGHSH and CDR2 is LQKENI. Trimming took 3 bases from V and 4 from J; bases not matched to a gene: 8. The CDR3 contains 15 residues. CDR3: CASSPGGLGPYEQYF. CDR3 nucleotide sequence: TGTGCCAGCTCACCGGGGGGACTAGGACCGTACGAGCAGTACTTC. The full variable domain, in which reference TRBV18 and TRBJ2-7 provide the parts outside the CDR3, is NAGVMQNPRHLVRRRGQEARLRCSPMKGHSHVYWYRQLPEEGLKFMVYLQKENIIDESGMPKERFSAEFPKEGPSILRIQQVVRGDSAAYFCASSPGGLGPYEQYFGPGTRLTVT.